Described below is a single T cell receptor beta chain sequence and its context. What it binds is not known. This sample is drawn from a study of shared clonotypes between healthy human individuals. Study at large: CD4 naive and CD4 memory each took three plates per donor, while CD8 naive took two and CD8 memory one. Study-level results: Blood alone was sampled, and tissue repertoires likely differ. The study drew on few donors, limiting represented genetic and exposure-history diversity.

This CDR3 contains 15 residues. Germline CDR1 SGHVS, CDR2 FNYEAQ. The junction had 6 bases not matched to a gene; V was cut back by 1 base and J by 3 bases. CD45RO-negative, CCR7-selected cells formed the naive CD8 fraction, which excluded terminally differentiated effector memory CD45RA+ cells. Sequencing used immunoSEQ multiplex PCR; TCRdb keeps in-frame clones, though not all of them. The sample holds fewer than 800,000 clones, 92% seen once. What was sequenced was naive CD8+ T cells sorted from blood. The clonotype comes from a man aged 30-40 years in good health. The V gene is TRBV7-6, the J gene TRBJ2-7, with 7 bases aligning to TRBD2. The CDR3 region has the DNA TGTGCCAGCAGCTTAGGGGGGGGACTGAACTACGAGCAGTACTTC. It is translated as CASSLGGGLNYEQYF. Filled out from reference TRBV7-6 and TRBJ2-7, the complete variable domain reads GAGVSQSPRYKVTKRGQDVALRCDPISGHVSLYWYRQALGQGPEFLTYFNYEAQQDKSGLPNDRFSAERPEGSISTLTIQRTEQRDSAMYRCASSLGGGLNYEQYFGPGTRLTVT.